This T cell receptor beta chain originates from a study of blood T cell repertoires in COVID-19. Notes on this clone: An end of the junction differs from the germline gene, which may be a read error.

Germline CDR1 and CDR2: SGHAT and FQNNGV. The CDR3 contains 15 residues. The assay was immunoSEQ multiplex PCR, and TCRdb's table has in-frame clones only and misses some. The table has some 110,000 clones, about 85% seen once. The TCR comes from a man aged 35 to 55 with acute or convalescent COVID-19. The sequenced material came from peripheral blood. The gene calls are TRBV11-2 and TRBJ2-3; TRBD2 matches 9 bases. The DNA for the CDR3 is TGTGCCAGCAGCTTTTCCGGGACTAGCACAAATACGCAGTATTTT. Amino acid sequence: CASSFSGTSTNTQYF.